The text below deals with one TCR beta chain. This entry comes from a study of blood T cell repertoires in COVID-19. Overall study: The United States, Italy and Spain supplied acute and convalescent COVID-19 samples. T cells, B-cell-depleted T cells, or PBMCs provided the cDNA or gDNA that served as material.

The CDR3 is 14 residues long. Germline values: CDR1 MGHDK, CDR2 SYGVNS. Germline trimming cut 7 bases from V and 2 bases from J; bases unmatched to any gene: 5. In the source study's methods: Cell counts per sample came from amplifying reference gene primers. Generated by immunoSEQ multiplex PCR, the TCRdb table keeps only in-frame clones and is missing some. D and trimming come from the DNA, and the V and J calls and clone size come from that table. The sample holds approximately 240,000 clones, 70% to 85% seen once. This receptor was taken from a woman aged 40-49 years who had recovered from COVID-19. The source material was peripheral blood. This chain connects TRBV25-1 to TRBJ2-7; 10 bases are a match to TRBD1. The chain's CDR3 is CASTGDRGPYEQYF. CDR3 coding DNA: TGTGCCAGCACTGGGGACAGGGGTCCCTACGAGCAGTACTTC.